This is a list of T cell receptor beta chains from one sample in a study of cytomegalovirus exposure and HLA in healthy donors. Sequenced by immunoSEQ multiplex PCR; TCRdb stores in-frame clones only, minus some. The sample has some 110,000 clones; around 86% are singletons. Specimen: PBMCs. Receptors were obtained from a man aged 25-45 years in good health and CMV-seropositive. The CDR3 runs from the conserved cysteine through the conserved F or W. Clone size is shown for a subset of rows, as once, few, many or a class of expanded clone.

j_gene	abundance	v_gene	CDR3aa
TRBJ1-2	.	TRBV19	CASTPGQVPYGYTF
TRBJ2-1	.	TRBV4-2	CASSQGLAGDNEQFF
TRBJ2-6	.	TRBV10-1	CASSEQGTGANVLTF
TRBJ1-2	.	TRBV6-1	CASTVRPATNYGYTF
TRBJ2-5	.	TRBV6-5	CASRGASETQYF
TRBJ1-1	.	TRBV4-1	CASSQPRDRDTEAFF
TRBJ2-2	.	TRBV7-9	CASSLSGVTGELFF
TRBJ1-6	.	TRBV7-9	CASSLSGDYSPLHF
TRBJ2-1	.	TRBV7-6	CASSHARGLAGGSSYNEQFF
TRBJ2-5	.	TRBV7-2	CASSFGTSGGQETQYF
TRBJ1-6	.	TRBV7-8	CASNSQGGLSSYNSPLHF
TRBJ2-5	.	TRBV6-4	CASSLGEGETQYF
TRBJ1-5	.	TRBV6-5	CASSFGQGPNQPQHF
TRBJ2-2	.	TRBV6-1	CASSEKGQGAGELFF
TRBJ1-5	.	TRBV6-6	CASSPGGSNQPQHF
TRBJ1-4	once	TRBV4-1	CASSPLQEGALFF
TRBJ1-2	.	TRBV6-5	CASSLLTGGGGYTF
TRBJ2-1	.	TRBV7-9	CTSSSRLAGGSFRPAQFF
TRBJ2-7	once	TRBV6-5	CASSYRPPTRYEQYF
TRBJ2-3	.	TRBV5-8	CASSRGITDTQYF
TRBJ1-6	once	TRBV11-2	CASSLGQGRYNSPLHF
TRBJ2-1	.	TRBV29-1	CSVGLAGVYNEQFF
TRBJ1-5	many	TRBV2	CATSGGAGNQPQHF
TRBJ2-5	.	TRBV5-8	CARGDRGDLQETQYF
TRBJ2-7	.	TRBV10-3	CAISESSEGEQYF
TRBJ2-3	few	TRBV25-1	CASSDLHGSSTDTQYF
TRBJ1-1	.	TRBV28	CASSLKANTEAFF
TRBJ2-2	.	TRBV30	CAWTSSGTPKGPGELFF
TRBJ1-1	.	TRBV15	CATSRERGPTFF